The 11 T cell receptor beta chains below all came from one sample that was sequenced in a study of blood T cell dynamics during melanoma immunotherapy. Specified time point: pre-treatment baseline. Sequencing used immunoSEQ multiplex PCR; TCRdb keeps in-frame clones, though not all of them. The sample lists about 10,000 clones, about 88% occurring once. The sequenced sample was blood, obtained from a patient treated with checkpoint blockade. These TCRs come from a human donor with melanoma.

This clone was seen a handful of times. V usage is TRBV19 and J usage is TRBJ2-1; D may match TRBD1 or TRBD2 (5 bases each). CDR3 length: 15 amino acids. Germline CDR1 and CDR2: LNHDA and SQIVND (reference sequence). V was cut by 3 bases and J by 1 base, with 10 bases left in between. For the CDR3, the DNA is TGTGCCAGTAGTATTGGGACGCCTTCCTACAATGAGCAGTTCTTC. As protein: CASSIGTPSYNEQFF.

This chain connects TRBV7-3 to TRBJ2-2; TRBD2 agrees at 9 bases. CDR1 SGHTA and CDR2 FQGTGA come from the germline V gene. The CDR3 spans 15 residues. After removal of 4 bases from V and 6 bases from J, the junction contained 6 bases not matched to a gene. CDR3 protein: CASSSTGLAPGELFF. In nucleotides, the CDR3 is TGTGCCAGCAGCTCCACTGGACTAGCGCCCGGGGAGCTGTTTTTT.

V is TRBV5-4 and J is TRBJ1-6; TRBD1 is a possible D gene (5 bases). CDR1 is SGHNT and CDR2 is YYREEE in the germline V gene (reference sequence). V was pared by 0 bases and J by 7 bases, with 11 bases between. The CDR3 contains 15 residues. CDR3 sequence reads: CASSLEGTVNSPLHF. The CDR3, as DNA: TGTGCCAGCAGCTTGGAGGGGACGGTGAATTCACCCCTCCACTTT.

The chain couples TRBV6-5 to TRBJ1-1; the D is unclear. V lost 6 bases to trimming and J lost 1 base, with 9 bases between them. This CDR3 region has 13 residues. Germline loops: CDR1 MNHEY, CDR2 SVGAGI. The CDR3 DNA follows: TGTGCCAGCAGCCGGACCGAGAACACTGAAGCTTTCTTT. Its translation: CASSRTENTEAFF.

This chain connects TRBV30 to TRBJ1-2; D not certain. The CDR3 has 10 residues. Germline loops: CDR1 GTSNPN, CDR2 SVGIG (reference sequence). Trimming left V 7 bases short and J 8 bases short, with 11 bases between. The CDR3 DNA follows: TGTGCCTTGCTTCGAGAAGGCTACACCTTC. Amino acids: CALLREGYTF.

CDR3 DNA sequence: TGTGCCACCAGCAGAGCCGGGGGACTAGCGACCAGCTCCTACAATGAGCAGTTCTTC. Amino acid sequence: CATSRAGGLATSSYNEQFF. The chain joins TRBV15 to TRBJ2-1; TRBD2 agrees at 10 bases. The germline gives CDR1 LNHNV, CDR2 YYDKDF (reference sequence). This CDR3 comprises 19 residues. The V and J ends lost 1 base and 0 bases, in that order; junction bases with no gene match: 9.

The V gene is TRBV25-1, the J gene TRBJ2-6; no reliable D call. V shed 3 bases and J shed 2 bases, with 2 bases lying between them. The CDR3 sequence is 13 residues long. Germline CDR1 is MGHDK and CDR2 is SYGVNS. The DNA of the CDR3 is TGTGCCAGCAGTGAGGCTGGGGCCAACGTCCTGACTTTC. This sequence encodes CASSEAGANVLTF.

This sequence joins TRBV5-1 and TRBJ1-4; tentatively, D is TRBD1 (6 bases). V lost 5 bases to trimming and J lost 7 bases, with 15 bases between them. CDR3 size: 14 residues. Germline V lookup: CDR1 SGHRS, CDR2 YFSETQ. The DNA for the CDR3 is TGCGCCAGCAGGGACGTTGGGACAACTGAAAAACTGTTTTTT. Translated, it gives CASRDVGTTEKLFF.

The sample holds one count of this clone. The V gene is TRBV7-9, the J gene TRBJ2-1, with 14 positions matching TRBD2. In germline, CDR1 is SEHNR, CDR2 FQNEAQ (reference sequence). The trim removed 5 bases at V and 7 bases at J, leaving 10 bases unmatched. There are 17 residues in the CDR3. The CDR3 DNA follows: TGTGCCAGCAGCCCCGGACTAGCGGGGGGAGGTGGTAATGAGCAGTTCTTC. Its translation: CASSPGLAGGGGNEQFF.

This clone was observed a few times. This rearrangement joins TRBV7-9 to TRBJ1-3; 9 nucleotides align to TRBD1. The CDR3 sequence is 17 residues long. Per germline, CDR1 SEHNR and CDR2 FQNEAQ (reference sequence). Trimming removed 6 bases from V and 4 bases from J; junction bases left unmatched: 13. The CDR3 nucleotides read TGTGCCAGCAGGTTCGAGTTGGGACAGGGTCGGGGAAACACCATATATTTT. Translating it yields CASRFELGQGRGNTIYF.

The J gene is TRBJ1-1, the V gene TRBV11-2; D gene uncertain. Germline assignment: CDR1 SGHAT and CDR2 FQNNGV. The V end lost 1 base, the J end lost 3 bases, and 6 bases lay between the germline ends. The CDR3 has 13 residues. The CDR3 coding sequence is TGTGCCAGCAGCTTAGTGCAGGACACTGAAGCTTTCTTT. Translating it yields CASSLVQDTEAFF.